This T cell receptor beta chain derives from a study of blood T cell repertoires in COVID-19. Background on the study: PBMCs, B-cell-depleted T cells, or T cells were the source of the cDNA or gDNA that made up the material.

Germline V gene sequence: CDR1 MNHEY, CDR2 SMNVEV (reference sequence). J gave up 2 bases and V 8 bases, and 11 bases lay outside the gene matches. The CDR3 extends over 16 amino acids. Only in-frame clones appear in the TCRdb table, and some are missing; sequencing was by immunoSEQ multiplex PCR. The table has some 260,000 clones, roughly 91% seen once. This clone was found once. Individuals drawn from about 26 US areas were roughly 18 to 100 years old. Self-reported history from a screening survey and questionnaire set each donor's cohort. Recovered status in Cohort 3 required two negative PCRs, clearance, or symptom resolution.

The chain carries TRBV27 and TRBJ2-3, with 9 bases aligning to TRBD1. Sequenced input: PBMCs or T cells enriched from blood (not recorded which). The receptor was derived from a man aged 40-49 years who had recovered from COVID-19. CDR3 protein: CASRRTGELSTDTQYF. The CDR3 nucleotides read TGTGCCAGCCGACGGACAGGGGAGTTGTCCACAGATACGCAGTATTTT.